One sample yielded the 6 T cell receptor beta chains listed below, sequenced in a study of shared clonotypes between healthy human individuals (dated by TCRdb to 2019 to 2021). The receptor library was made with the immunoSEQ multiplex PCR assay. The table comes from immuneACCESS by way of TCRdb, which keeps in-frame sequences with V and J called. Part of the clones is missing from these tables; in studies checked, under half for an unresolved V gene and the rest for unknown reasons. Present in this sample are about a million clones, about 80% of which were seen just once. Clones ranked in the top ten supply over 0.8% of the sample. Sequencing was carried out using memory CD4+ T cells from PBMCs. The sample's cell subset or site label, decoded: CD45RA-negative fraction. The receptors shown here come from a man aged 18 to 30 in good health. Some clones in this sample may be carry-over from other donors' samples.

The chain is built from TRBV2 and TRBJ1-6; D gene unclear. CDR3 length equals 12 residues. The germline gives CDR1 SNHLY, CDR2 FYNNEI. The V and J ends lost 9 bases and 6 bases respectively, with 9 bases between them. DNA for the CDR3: TGTGCCAGAGGACCGACTAATTCACCCCTCCACTTT. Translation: CARGPTNSPLHF.

CDR3 sequence: CASSLYPQGDYEQYF. CDR3 DNA sequence: TGTGCCAGCAGTTTATACCCACAGGGGGACTACGAGCAGTACTTC. The V gene is TRBV28, the J gene TRBJ2-7; 8 bases line up with TRBD1. V lost 1 base, J lost 3 bases, and 5 bases stayed unmatched. The germline CDR1 and CDR2 sequences are MDHEN and SYDVKM. The CDR3 covers 15 residues.

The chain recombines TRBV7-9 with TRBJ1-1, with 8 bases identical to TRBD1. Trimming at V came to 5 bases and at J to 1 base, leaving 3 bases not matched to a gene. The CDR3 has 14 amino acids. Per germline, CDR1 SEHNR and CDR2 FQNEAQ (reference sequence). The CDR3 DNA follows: TGTGCCAGCAGCCGGGACAGGTGGAACACTGAAGCTTTCTTT. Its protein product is CASSRDRWNTEAFF. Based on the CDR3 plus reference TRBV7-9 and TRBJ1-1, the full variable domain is DTGVSQNPRHKITKRGQNVTFRCDPISEHNRLYWYRQTLGQGPEFLTYFQNEAQLEKSRLLSDRFSAERPKGSFSTLEIQRTEQGDSAMYLCASSRDRWNTEAFFGQGTRLTVV.

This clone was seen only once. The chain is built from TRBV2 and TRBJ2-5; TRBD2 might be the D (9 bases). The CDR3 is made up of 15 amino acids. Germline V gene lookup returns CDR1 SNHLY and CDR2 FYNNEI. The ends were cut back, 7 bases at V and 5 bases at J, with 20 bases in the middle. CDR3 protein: CASTQDRAGGETQYF. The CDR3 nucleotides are TGTGCCAGCACCCAGGACAGGGCGGGAGGGGAGACCCAGTACTTC.

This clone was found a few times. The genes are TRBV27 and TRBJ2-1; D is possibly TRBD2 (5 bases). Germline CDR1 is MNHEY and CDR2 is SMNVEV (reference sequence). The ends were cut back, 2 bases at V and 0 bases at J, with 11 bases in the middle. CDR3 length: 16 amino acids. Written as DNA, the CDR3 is TGTGCCAGCAGTTTAGGGCGGGCCCTCTCCTACAATGAGCAGTTCTTC. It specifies CASSLGRALSYNEQFF.

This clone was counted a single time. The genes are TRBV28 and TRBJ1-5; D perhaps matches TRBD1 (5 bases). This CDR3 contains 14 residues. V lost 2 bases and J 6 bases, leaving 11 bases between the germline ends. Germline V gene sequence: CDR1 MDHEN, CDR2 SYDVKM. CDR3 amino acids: CASSLRMGPQPQHF. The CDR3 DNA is TGTGCCAGCAGTTTAAGGATGGGGCCTCAGCCCCAGCATTTT.